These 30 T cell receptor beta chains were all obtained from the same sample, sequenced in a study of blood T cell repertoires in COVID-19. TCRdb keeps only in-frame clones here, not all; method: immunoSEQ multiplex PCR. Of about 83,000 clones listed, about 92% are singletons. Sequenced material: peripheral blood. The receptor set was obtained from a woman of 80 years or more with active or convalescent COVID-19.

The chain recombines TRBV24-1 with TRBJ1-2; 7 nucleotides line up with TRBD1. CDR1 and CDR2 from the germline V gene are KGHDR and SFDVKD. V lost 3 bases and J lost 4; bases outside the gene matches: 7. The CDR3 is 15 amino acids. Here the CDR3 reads CATSDPGQRGYGYTF. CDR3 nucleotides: TGTGCCACCAGTGATCCGGGACAGAGAGGCTATGGCTACACCTTC.

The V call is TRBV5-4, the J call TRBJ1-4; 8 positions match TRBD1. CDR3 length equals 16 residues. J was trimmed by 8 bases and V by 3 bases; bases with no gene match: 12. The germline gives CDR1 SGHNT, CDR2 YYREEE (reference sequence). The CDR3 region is CASSSPSGGAREKLFF. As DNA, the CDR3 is TGTGCCAGCAGCTCCCCATCAGGGGGCGCAAGGGAAAAACTGTTTTTT.

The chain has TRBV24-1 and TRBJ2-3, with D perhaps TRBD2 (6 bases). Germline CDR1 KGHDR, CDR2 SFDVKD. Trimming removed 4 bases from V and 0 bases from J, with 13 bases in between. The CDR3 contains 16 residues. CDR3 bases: TGTGCCACCAGTGACCCTGGAGGGTCGAGCACAGATACGCAGTATTTT. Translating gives CATSDPGGSSTDTQYF.

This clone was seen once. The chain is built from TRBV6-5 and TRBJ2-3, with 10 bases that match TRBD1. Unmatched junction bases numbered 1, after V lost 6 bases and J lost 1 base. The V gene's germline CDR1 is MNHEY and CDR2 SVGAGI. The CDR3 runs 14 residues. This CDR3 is CASRGQGRTDTQYF. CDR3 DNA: TGTGCCAGCAGGGGACAGGGGCGCACAGATACGCAGTATTTT.

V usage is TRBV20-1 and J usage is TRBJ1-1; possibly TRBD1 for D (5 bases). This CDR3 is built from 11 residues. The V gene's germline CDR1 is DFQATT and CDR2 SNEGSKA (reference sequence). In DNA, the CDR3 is TGCAGATGTCAGGGTGGCACTGAAGCTTTCTTT. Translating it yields CRCQGGTEAFF.

The CDR3 loop reads CASSPGDQPQHF. CDR3 DNA sequence: TGCGCCAGCAGCCCAGGGGATCAGCCCCAGCATTTT. The genes are TRBV5-1 and TRBJ1-5; possible D gene TRBD1, 6 bases. CDR3 length equals 12 residues. The V and J ends lost 4 bases and 5 bases respectively, with 7 bases between them. Germline CDR1 SGHRS, CDR2 YFSETQ.

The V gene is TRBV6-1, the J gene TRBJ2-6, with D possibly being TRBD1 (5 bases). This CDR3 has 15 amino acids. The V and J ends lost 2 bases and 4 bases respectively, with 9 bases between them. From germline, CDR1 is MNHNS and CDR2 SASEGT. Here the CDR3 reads CASSEQGTGANVLTF. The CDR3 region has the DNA TGTGCCAGCAGTGAACAGGGAACCGGGGCCAACGTCCTGACTTTC.

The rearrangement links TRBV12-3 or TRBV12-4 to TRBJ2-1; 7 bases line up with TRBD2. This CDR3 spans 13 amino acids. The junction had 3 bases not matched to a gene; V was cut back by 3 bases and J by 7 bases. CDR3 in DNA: TGTGCCAGCAGTTTCCGGGGGGTGAATGAGCAGTTCTTC. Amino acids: CASSFRGVNEQFF.

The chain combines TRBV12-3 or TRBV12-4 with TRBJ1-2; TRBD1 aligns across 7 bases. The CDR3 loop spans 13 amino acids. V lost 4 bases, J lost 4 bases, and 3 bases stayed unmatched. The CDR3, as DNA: TGTGCCAGCAGTTCAAACAGGGGCTATGGCTACACCTTC. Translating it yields CASSSNRGYGYTF.

CDR3 nucleotide sequence: TGCGCCAGCAGCTCCCTTGGGGGCCCGAGCTCCTATAATTCACCCCTCCACTTT. This sequence encodes CASSSLGGPSSYNSPLHF. The chain is built from TRBV5-1 and TRBJ1-6, with a possible D match to TRBD1 (6 bases). This CDR3 has 18 residues. Germline V CDR1 and CDR2: SGHRS, YFSETQ. V shed 3 bases and J shed 0 bases, with 16 bases lying between them.

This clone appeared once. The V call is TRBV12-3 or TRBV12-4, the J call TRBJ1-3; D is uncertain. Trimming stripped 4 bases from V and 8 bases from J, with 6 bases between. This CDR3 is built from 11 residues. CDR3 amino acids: CASSSGDTIYF. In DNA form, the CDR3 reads TGTGCCAGCAGTTCCGGTGACACCATATATTTT.

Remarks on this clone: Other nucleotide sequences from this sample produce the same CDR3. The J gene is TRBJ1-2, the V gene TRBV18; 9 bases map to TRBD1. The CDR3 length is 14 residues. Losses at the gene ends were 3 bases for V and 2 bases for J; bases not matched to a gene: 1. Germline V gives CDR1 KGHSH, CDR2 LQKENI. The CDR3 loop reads CASSPDRGNYGYTF. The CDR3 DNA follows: TGTGCCAGCTCACCGGACAGGGGAAACTATGGCTACACCTTC.

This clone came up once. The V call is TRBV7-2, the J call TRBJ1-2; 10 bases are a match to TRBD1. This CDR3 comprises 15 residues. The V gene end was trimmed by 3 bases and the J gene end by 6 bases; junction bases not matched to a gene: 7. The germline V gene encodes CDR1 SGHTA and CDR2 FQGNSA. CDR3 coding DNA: TGTGCCAGCAGCTTGACAAGGGACAGGGGAAATGGCTACACCTTC. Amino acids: CASSLTRDRGNGYTF.

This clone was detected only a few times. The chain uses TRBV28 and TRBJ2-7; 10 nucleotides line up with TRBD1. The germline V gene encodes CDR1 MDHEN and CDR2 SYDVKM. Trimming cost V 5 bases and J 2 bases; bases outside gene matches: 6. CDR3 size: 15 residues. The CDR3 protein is CASSQAGTGAYEQYF. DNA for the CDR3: TGTGCCAGCAGTCAAGCCGGGACAGGGGCCTACGAGCAGTACTTC.

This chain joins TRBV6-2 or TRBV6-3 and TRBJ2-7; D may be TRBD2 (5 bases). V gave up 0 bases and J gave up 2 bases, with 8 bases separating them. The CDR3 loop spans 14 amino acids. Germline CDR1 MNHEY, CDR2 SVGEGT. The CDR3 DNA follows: TGTGCCAGCAGTTACTCACCTAGCACCTACGAGCAGTACTTC. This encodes CASSYSPSTYEQYF.

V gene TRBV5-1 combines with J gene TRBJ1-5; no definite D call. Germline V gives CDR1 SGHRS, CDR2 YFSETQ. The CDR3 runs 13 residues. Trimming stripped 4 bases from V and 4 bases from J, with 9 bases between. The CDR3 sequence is CASSPAGNQPQHF. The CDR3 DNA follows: TGCGCCAGCAGCCCCGCCGGGAATCAGCCCCAGCATTTT.

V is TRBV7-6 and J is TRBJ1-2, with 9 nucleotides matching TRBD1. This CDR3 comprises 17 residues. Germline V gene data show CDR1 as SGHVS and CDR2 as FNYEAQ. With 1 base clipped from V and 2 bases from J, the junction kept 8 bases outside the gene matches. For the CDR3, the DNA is TGTGCCAGCAGCTTAGGACCGCCGGGACAGGGAAACTATGGCTACACCTTC. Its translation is CASSLGPPGQGNYGYTF.

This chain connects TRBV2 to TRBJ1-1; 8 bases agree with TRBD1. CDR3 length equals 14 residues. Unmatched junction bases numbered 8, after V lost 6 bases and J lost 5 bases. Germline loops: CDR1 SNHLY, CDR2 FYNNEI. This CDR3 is CASSAIRDRTEAFF. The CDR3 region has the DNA TGTGCCAGCAGCGCCATCCGGGACAGGACTGAAGCTTTCTTT.

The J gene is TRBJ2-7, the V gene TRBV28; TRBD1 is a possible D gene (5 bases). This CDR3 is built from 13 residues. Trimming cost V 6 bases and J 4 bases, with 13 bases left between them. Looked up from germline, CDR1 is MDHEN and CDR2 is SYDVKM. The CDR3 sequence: CASSLDRKYEQYF. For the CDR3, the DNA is TGTGCCAGCAGCCTAGACAGAAAATACGAGCAGTACTTC.

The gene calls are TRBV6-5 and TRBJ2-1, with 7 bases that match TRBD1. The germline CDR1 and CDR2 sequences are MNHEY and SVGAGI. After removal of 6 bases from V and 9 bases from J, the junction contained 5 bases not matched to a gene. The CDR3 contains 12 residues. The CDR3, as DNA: TGTGCCAGCAGCCAGACAGGGTTTGAGCAGTTCTTC. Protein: CASSQTGFEQFF.

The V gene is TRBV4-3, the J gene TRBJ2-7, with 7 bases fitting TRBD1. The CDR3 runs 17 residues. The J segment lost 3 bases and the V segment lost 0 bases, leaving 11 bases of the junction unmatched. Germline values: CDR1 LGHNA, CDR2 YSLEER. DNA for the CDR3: TGCGCCAGCAGCCAAGATCCCTCCGGCAGGGGGATCTACGAGCAGTACTTC. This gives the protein CASSQDPSGRGIYEQYF.

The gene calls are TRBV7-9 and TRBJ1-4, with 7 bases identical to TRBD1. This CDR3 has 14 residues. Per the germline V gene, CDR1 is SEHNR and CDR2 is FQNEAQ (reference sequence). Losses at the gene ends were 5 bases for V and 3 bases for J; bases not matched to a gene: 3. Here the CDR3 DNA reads TGTGCCAGCAGCAGACAGGGCGCTAATGAAAAACTGTTTTTT. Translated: CASSRQGANEKLFF.

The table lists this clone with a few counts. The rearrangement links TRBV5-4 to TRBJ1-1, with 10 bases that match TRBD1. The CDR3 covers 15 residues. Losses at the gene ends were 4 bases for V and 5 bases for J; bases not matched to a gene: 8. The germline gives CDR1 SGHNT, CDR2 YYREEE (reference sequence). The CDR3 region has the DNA TGTGCCAGCAGCCAAAGCAGACAGGGGGCAACTGAAGCTTTCTTT. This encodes CASSQSRQGATEAFF.

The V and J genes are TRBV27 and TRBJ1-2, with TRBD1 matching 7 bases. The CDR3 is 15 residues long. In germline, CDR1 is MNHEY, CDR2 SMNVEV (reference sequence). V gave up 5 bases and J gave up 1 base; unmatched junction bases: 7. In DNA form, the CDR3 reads TGTGCCAGCAGTAGAACGTACAGGGGTAACTATGGCTACACCTTC. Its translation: CASSRTYRGNYGYTF.

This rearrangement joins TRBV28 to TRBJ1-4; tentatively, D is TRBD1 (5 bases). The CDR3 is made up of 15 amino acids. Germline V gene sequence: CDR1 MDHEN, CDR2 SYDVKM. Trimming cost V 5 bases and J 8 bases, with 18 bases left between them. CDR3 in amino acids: CASSHWGELGEKLFF. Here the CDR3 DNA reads TGTGCCAGCAGTCACTGGGGCGAGCTGGGGGAAAAACTGTTTTTT.

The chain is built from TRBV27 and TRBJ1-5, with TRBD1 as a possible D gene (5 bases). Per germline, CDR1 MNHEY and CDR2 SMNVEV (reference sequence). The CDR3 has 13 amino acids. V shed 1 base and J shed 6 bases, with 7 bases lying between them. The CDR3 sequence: CASSLWGGQPQHF. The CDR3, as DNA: TGTGCCAGCAGTTTATGGGGGGGTCAGCCCCAGCATTTT.

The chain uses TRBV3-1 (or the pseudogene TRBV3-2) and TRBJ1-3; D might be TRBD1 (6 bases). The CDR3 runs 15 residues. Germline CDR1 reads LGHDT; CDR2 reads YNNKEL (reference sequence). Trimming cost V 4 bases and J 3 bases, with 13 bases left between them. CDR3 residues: CASSPQGGYGNTIYF. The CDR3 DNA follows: TGTGCCAGCAGCCCACAGGGTGGGTATGGAAACACCATATATTTT.

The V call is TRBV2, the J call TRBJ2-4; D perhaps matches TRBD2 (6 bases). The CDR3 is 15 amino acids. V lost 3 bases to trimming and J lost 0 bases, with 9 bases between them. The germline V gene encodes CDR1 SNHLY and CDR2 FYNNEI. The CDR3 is CASSEEGIAKNIQYF. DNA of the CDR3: TGTGCCAGCAGTGAGGAGGGGATAGCCAAAAACATTCAGTACTTC.

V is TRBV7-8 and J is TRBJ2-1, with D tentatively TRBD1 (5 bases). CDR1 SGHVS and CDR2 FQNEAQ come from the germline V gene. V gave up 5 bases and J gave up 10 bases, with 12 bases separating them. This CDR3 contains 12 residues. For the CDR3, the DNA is TGTGCCAGCAGCCCAAGCAGGACAGAGCAGTTCTTC. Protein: CASSPSRTEQFF.

The CDR3 loop is CAIRRDNEQYF. The CDR3 DNA follows: TGCGCCATCCGCAGGGATAACGAGCAGTACTTC. V gene TRBV10-2 combines with J gene TRBJ2-7; tentatively, D is TRBD1 (5 bases). The V end lost 10 bases, the J end lost 5 bases, and 12 bases lay between the germline ends. Per germline, CDR1 WSHSY and CDR2 SAAADI. CDR3 size: 11 residues.